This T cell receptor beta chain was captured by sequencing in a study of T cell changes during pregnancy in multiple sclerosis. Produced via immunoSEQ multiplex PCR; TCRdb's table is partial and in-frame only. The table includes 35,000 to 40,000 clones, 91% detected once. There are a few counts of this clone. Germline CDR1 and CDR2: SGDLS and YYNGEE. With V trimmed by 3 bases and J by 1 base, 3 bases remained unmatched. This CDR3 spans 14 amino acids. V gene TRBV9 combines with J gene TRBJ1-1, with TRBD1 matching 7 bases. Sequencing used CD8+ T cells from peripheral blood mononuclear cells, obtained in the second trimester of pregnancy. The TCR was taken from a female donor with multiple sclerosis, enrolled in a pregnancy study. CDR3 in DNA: TGTGCCAGCAGCGGCCGACAGGGGAACACTGAAGCTTTCTTT. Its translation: CASSGRQGNTEAFF. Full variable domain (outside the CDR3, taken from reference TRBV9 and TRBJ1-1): DSGVTQTPKHLITATGQRVTLRCSPRSGDLSVYWYQQSLDQGLQFLIQYYNGEERAKGNILERFSAQQFPDLHSELNLSSLELGDSALYFCASSGRQGNTEAFFGQGTRLTVV.